This T cell receptor beta chain was sequenced in a study of shared clonotypes between healthy human individuals. Study-level background: Aged 18 to 49, the donors were a couple of women and a few men. Study outcomes and limitations: In general, naive subsets displayed greater estimated richness than memory subsets did.

The CDR3 has 16 residues. In germline, CDR1 is SGDLS, CDR2 YYNGEE. The ends were cut back, 4 bases at V and 0 bases at J, with 15 bases in the middle. Among the donors, all were Caucasian adults who lived in Nashville, Tennessee. Clones were read by immunoSEQ multiplex PCR, and TCRdb kept only the in-frame ones, dropping some. The data contain 2 million to 3 million clones, under 95% of them singletons. On this clone itself: What it binds is unknown.

The chain employs TRBV9 and TRBJ2-3; the D gene is possibly TRBD1 (6 bases). Sequencing was carried out using naive CD4+ T cells from PBMCs. Subset meaning: CD45RA+ positively selected. This TCR came from a man younger than 30 in good health. Some clones in this sample may be carry-over from other donors' samples. CDR3 nucleotides: TGTGCCAGCAGCCCTTCTGACAGGTCTAGCACAGATACGCAGTATTTT. Its translation is CASSPSDRSSTDTQYF. The full variable domain, rest sourced from reference TRBV9 and TRBJ2-3, is DSGVTQTPKHLITATGQRVTLRCSPRSGDLSVYWYQQSLDQGLQFLIQYYNGEERAKGNILERFSAQQFPDLHSELNLSSLELGDSALYFCASSPSDRSSTDTQYFGPGTRLTVL.